The T cell receptor beta chain described here comes from a study of early T cells in non-severe SARS-CoV-2 infection. This clonotype turned up a few times. There are 15 residues in the CDR3. Germline V gene data show CDR1 as MNHEY and CDR2 as SVGAGI. V dropped 2 bases and J dropped 4; count of bases not matched to a gene: 5. TCRdb re-derived calls from the 5' RACE reads in MiXCR, one entry per CDR3 protein. The sample has about 50,000 distinct CDR3 sequences, approximately 7.6% seen once. The clonotype comes from an adult who was a healthcare worker with PCR-confirmed SARS-CoV-2 infection or an uninfected control (not recorded which). Sequenced input: whole blood. The chain employs TRBV6-5 and TRBJ1-5, with TRBD1 identical over 7 bases. The CDR3 here is CASSYARGGNQPQHF. Here the CDR3 DNA reads TGTGCCAGCAGTTACGCCAGGGGGGGAAATCAGCCCCAGCATTTT.